The sequence of this TCR beta chain was determined in a study of blood T cell repertoires in COVID-19. Overall study context: Whether acute or convalescent, the COVID-19 samples came from the United States, Italy and Spain. The cDNA or gDNA used as material had been derived from T cells, B-cell-depleted T cells, or PBMCs.

The Seattle patients, enrolled during active infection, were followed longitudinally. Original processing methods: Estimates of nucleated cell counts were drawn from the amplification of reference gene primers. Clones were sequenced by immunoSEQ multiplex PCR, and TCRdb holds only the in-frame ones, with some missing. V and J calls and clone size are as listed in that table; D and trimming were resolved from the DNA. The sample consists of some 64,000 clones, roughly 75% of them appearing once. Sequenced input: peripheral blood. This TCR was recovered from a man in his 60s with COVID-19, enrolled during active disease.

This chain's CDR3 is CASSLVASGGAGNEQFF. CDR3 DNA: TGTGCCAGCAGCTTAGTGGCTAGCGGGGGGGCAGGCAATGAGCAGTTCTTC. The J gene is TRBJ2-1, the V gene TRBV7-2; 12 bases fit TRBD2. Germline loops: CDR1 SGHTA, CDR2 FQGNSA. The V segment lost 1 base and the J segment 6 bases; nucleotides outside the gene matches: 7. CDR3 length equals 17 residues.